Described below is a single TCR beta chain sequence and its context. Many counts were recorded for this clonotype. Its antigen remains unidentified. Base quality data are lacking; no much larger clone is found one base away. Naive CD8 T cell libraries were made from around 20,000 to 1,000,000 sorted cells using 10%, 30% or 50% of purified RNA. Naive CD8 T cells, defined as CD8+CD4-CCR7+CD45RA+, were FACS-sorted into RLT Plus buffer on a BD FACSAria II. Detection sensitivity was tested by spiking Jurkat RNA equal to approximately 9 TCR copies' worth into samples containing roughly 17,000-1,100,000 naive CD8 T cells. CD8 T cells were enriched using RosetteSep CD8+ T Cell Enrichment Cocktail and Ficoll-Paque, and the enriched cells then underwent ACK red cell lysis. The CDR3 sequence holds 15 residues, the cysteine and phenylalanine included. Here the CDR3 DNA is all that survives: 45 bases in frame from base 1. V loses 5 bases of germline sequence and J loses 0 bases, and the interval between the two ends is 12 bases. Looking up the germline V gene yields CDR1 SGHVS and CDR2 FNYEAQ.

This sample is drawn from a study of molecular identifiers for immune sequencing clone quantification (dated by TCRdb to the late 2010s). With regard to the full study: For a replicate experiment, RNA from approximately 20,000 or 100,000 naive CD8 T cells was divided into five aliquots, and four of the five aliquots were sequenced. This methods study used CD8 T cells to benchmark TCR RNA copy counting and molecular-identifier clustering-based TCR repertoire sequencing (MIDCIRS).

Receptor libraries were prepared by PCR. TCRdb records Illumina HiSeq 4000 as the sequencer. Preparation of bulk TCR libraries followed a previously described approach, with the TCR primers listed in Table S5. The Qiagen AllPrep DNA/RNA kit was used to purify total RNA. Reads from multiple sequencing runs of the same library were pooled before analysis. In the source study's methods: Reads were retained only if an exact TCR constant sequence was present, and the retained reads were trimmed to 150 nt and grouped according to their 12-nt molecular barcodes. Reads in each barcode group were sub-clustered using a 15% Levenshtein threshold, and a quality-weighted consensus sequence was built for each RNA molecule. Non-functional sequences were discarded, and so were lower-count sequences lying one edit away from another sequence. Based on fitting two negative binomial distributions, any barcode sub-cluster with under 20% of the maximum read count was discarded. TCRdb passed the public sequencing reads through fastp at Q25 and MiXCR, retaining productive beta sequences. For every CDR3 protein sequence, its rows merge into one entry that carries the most common genes and DNA. The V and J calls, along with clone size, are taken from TCRdb and not from the paper's own processing. Present in this sample are about 68,000 distinct CDR3 sequences, over 15% of which were seen just once. The top ten hold around 1.5% of the sample.

Results and caveats for the whole study, not just this receptor: Identical TCR molecules sharing a barcode could cause highly expanded clone sizes to be underestimated. Naive libraries contained spiked-in Jurkat TCR RNA (10 copies' worth), which is not part of the donor repertoire. Spiked-in Jurkat TCR RNA equal to a single cell's worth was reported to be detectable even within 1,100,000 naive CD8 T cells. Approximately 3.1 recovered TCR RNA copies per cell were obtained by modeling, versus about 10 by digital PCR, implying a capture efficiency of 30% to 35%. Without barcode sub-clustering, chimeric consensus sequences inflated TCR diversity; chimeras reached as high as 47%. In CMV-specific effector cells, clones with more than 20 RNA copies contained over 97% of molecules, whereas in naive cells such clones contained under 1% of molecules.

Recombination joined TRBV7-6 with TRBJ2-3; TRBD2 is a weak D gene call, 6 bases matching. This TCR came from a human donor in good health. Some libraries in this study had Jurkat cell RNA spiked in. Sequenced input: naive CD8+ T cells from blood, with Jurkat cell RNA spiked in. The cell subset or site label here, explained by the study, means: FACS-sorted CD8+CD4-CCR7+CD45RA+ naive T cells. CDR3 reads: CASSTGGGSTDTQYF. The nucleotide sequence is given as TGTGCCAGCAGCACTGGGGGAGGAAGCACAGATACGCAGTATTTT.